The 21 T cell receptor beta chains given below trace back to one sample, sequenced in a study of blood T cell repertoires in COVID-19 (dated by TCRdb to the early 2020s). The library was generated by the immunoSEQ multiplex PCR assay. In its TCRdb copy, this immuneACCESS table keeps in-frame sequences only and misses some clones. Where compared with another copy, unresolved V genes explain less than half of these, and the others have no known cause. This sample is represented by more than 20,000 clones; around 90% of them were singletons. Of the sample, roughly 1.8% falls within the top ten clones. The sequencing input was peripheral blood. The receptors were gathered from a woman between 55 and 75 years old with active COVID-19.

This clone appeared a single time. The chain recombines TRBV9 with TRBJ1-3; 11 bases map to TRBD1. The CDR3 runs 16 residues. The V gene's germline CDR1 is SGDLS and CDR2 YYNGEE. The V and J ends lost 3 bases and 3 bases, in that order; junction bases with no gene match: 5. The CDR3 is CASSADRGPIGNTIYF. CDR3 bases: TGTGCCAGCAGCGCGGACAGGGGGCCGATTGGAAACACCATATATTTT. Combining the CDR3 with reference TRBV9 and TRBJ1-3 gives the whole variable domain DSGVTQTPKHLITATGQRVTLRCSPRSGDLSVYWYQQSLDQGLQFLIQYYNGEERAKGNILERFSAQQFPDLHSELNLSSLELGDSALYFCASSADRGPIGNTIYFGEGSWLTVV.

The CDR3 loop is CASSLTRETDTQYF. The CDR3 bases are TGCGCCAGCAGCCTCACTCGGGAGACAGATACGCAGTATTTT. V gene TRBV5-1 combines with J gene TRBJ2-3; tentative D call: TRBD2 (6 bases). This CDR3 is built from 14 residues. Germline-derived CDR1 and CDR2 are SGHRS and YFSETQ. Trimming shortened V by 4 bases and J by 3 bases, and 12 bases separated the two germline ends.

The chain couples TRBV7-8 to TRBJ2-5, with D tentatively TRBD2 (5 bases). The CDR3 covers 13 residues. The V end was cut by 3 bases, the J end by 5 bases, with 10 bases between. The germline V gene has CDR1 SGHVS and CDR2 FQNEAQ. CDR3 sequence (DNA): TGTGCCAGCAGCTTTGAGGGAAAGGAGACCCAGTACTTC. It is translated as CASSFEGKETQYF.

This clone occurred a few times. This CDR3 reads CASSERGMGYGYTF. CDR3 nucleotides: TGCGCCAGCAGTGAGCGGGGTATGGGCTATGGCTACACCTTC. The gene calls are TRBV10-1 and TRBJ1-2; no clear D gene. The CDR3 has 14 residues. Germline V gives CDR1 WNHNN, CDR2 SYGVQD (reference sequence). Trimming pared 2 bases from V and 4 bases from J, leaving 11 bases between.

J is TRBJ2-5 and V is TRBV7-3; 8 bases line up with TRBD1. The junction had 7 bases not matched to a gene; V was cut back by 3 bases and J by 4 bases. Germline V gene sequence: CDR1 SGHTA, CDR2 FQGTGA. The CDR3 runs to 15 residues. Here the CDR3 reads CASSFDRGTGETQYF. In nucleotides, the CDR3 is TGTGCCAGCAGCTTTGACCGGGGGACAGGAGAGACCCAGTACTTC.

The J gene is TRBJ2-1, the V gene TRBV2; 9 bases are a match to TRBD1. V shed 6 bases and J 6 bases; nucleotides not matched to a gene: 3. CDR3 length: 13 residues. CDR1 is SNHLY and CDR2 is FYNNEI in the germline V gene. In DNA form, the CDR3 reads TGTGCCAGCAGGGGACAGGGTTTCAATGAGCAGTTCTTC. It encodes CASRGQGFNEQFF.

The gene calls are TRBV3-1 (or the pseudogene TRBV3-2) and TRBJ2-5; 10 bases agree with TRBD2. The CDR3 has 14 residues. With 5 bases clipped from V and 6 bases from J, the junction kept 6 bases outside the gene matches. Germline assignment: CDR1 LGHDT and CDR2 YNNKEL (reference sequence). CDR3 sequence: CASSSLAGGKTQYF. Here the CDR3 DNA reads TGTGCCAGCAGCTCCTTAGCGGGAGGAAAGACCCAGTACTTC.

The chain combines TRBV11-2 with TRBJ2-5; TRBD2 aligns across 7 bases. The CDR3 runs to 18 residues. The V and J ends lost 0 bases and 2 bases, in that order; junction bases with no gene match: 12. The germline CDR1 and CDR2 sequences are SGHAT and FQNNGV. The CDR3 spells CASSLDAWVHGGQETQYF. Here the CDR3 DNA reads TGTGCCAGCAGCTTAGATGCATGGGTTCACGGGGGGCAAGAGACCCAGTACTTC.

There are a few counts of this clone. The chain uses TRBV19 and TRBJ1-2, with a weak D call TRBD1 (5 bases). V shed 0 bases and J shed 6 bases, with 11 bases lying between them. This CDR3 is built from 14 residues. Germline CDR1 LNHDA, CDR2 SQIVND (reference sequence). CDR3 sequence reads: CASSIERQRHGYTF. The CDR3 DNA is TGTGCCAGTAGTATAGAACGACAGAGACATGGCTACACCTTC.

The V gene is TRBV7-7, the J gene TRBJ2-2; D not resolved. Trimming left V 5 bases short and J 4 bases short, with 5 bases between. Per the germline V gene, CDR1 is SSHAT and CDR2 is FNYEAQ (reference sequence). CDR3 size: 12 residues. The CDR3 here is CASSAGTGELFF. CDR3 DNA: TGTGCCAGCAGCGCAGGCACCGGGGAGCTGTTTTTT.

The rearrangement uses TRBV19 and TRBJ1-2; 7 nucleotides agree with TRBD1. The CDR3 loop spans 18 amino acids. Germline lookup yields CDR1 LNHDA and CDR2 SQIVND (reference sequence). With V trimmed by 1 base and J by 5 bases, 16 bases remained unmatched. CDR3 residues: CASSIGRNRGTGDYGYTF. The CDR3 DNA sequence: TGTGCCAGTAGTATAGGACGAAACAGGGGAACCGGAGATTATGGCTACACCTTC.

The rearrangement links TRBV5-4 to TRBJ2-1; 7 nucleotides line up with TRBD2. Germline V gene sequence: CDR1 SGHNT, CDR2 YYREEE (reference sequence). Trimming cost V 5 bases and J 6 bases; bases outside gene matches: 14. CDR3 length: 16 amino acids. CDR3 coding DNA: TGTGCCAGCAGTCAGTTCGGGCTAGCGGCAAGCAATGAGCAGTTCTTC. This sequence encodes CASSQFGLAASNEQFF.

The V gene is TRBV18, the J gene TRBJ2-5; no firm D call. Looked up from germline, CDR1 is KGHSH and CDR2 is LQKENI. The V gene lost 5 bases and the J gene lost 3 bases, with 10 bases spanning the gap. This CDR3 spans 13 amino acids. The CDR3 region has the DNA TGTGCCAGCTCATTATTACAGAAAGAGACCCAGTACTTC. It codes for CASSLLQKETQYF.

This clone appeared a few times. The V gene is TRBV5-4, the J gene TRBJ1-5, with D perhaps TRBD1 (6 bases). The germline CDR1 and CDR2 sequences are SGHNT and YYREEE (reference sequence). V lost 4 bases to trimming and J lost 4 bases, with 15 bases between them. The CDR3 totals 15 residues. CDR3 DNA sequence: TGTGCCAGCAGCCTTGGGCCTACAGGGAATCAGCCCCAGCATTTT. Protein product: CASSLGPTGNQPQHF. Combining the CDR3 with reference TRBV5-4 and TRBJ1-5 gives the whole variable domain ETGVTQSPTHLIKTRGQQVTLRCSSQSGHNTVSWYQQALGQGPQFIFQYYREEENGRGNFPPRFSGLQFPNYSSELNVNALELDDSALYLCASSLGPTGNQPQHFGDGTRLSIL.

J is TRBJ2-7 and V is TRBV5-1; D remains ambiguous. This CDR3 region has 11 residues. Trimming shortened V by 0 bases and J by 7 bases, and 5 bases separated the two germline ends. Germline V gene sequence: CDR1 SGHRS, CDR2 YFSETQ. CDR3 DNA sequence: TGCGCCAGCAGCTTGGCCGAGGAGCAGTACTTC. As protein: CASSLAEEQYF.

Points on this clone: This same CDR3 is encoded by further DNA sequences in the sample. CDR3 bases: TGTGCCAGCAGCTTAGGGACTAGCGGGAGTGAGACCCAGTACTTC. Encoded protein: CASSLGTSGSETQYF. J is TRBJ2-5 and V is TRBV7-9; 13 bases agree with TRBD2. Germline CDR1 SEHNR, CDR2 FQNEAQ (reference sequence). The J segment lost 5 bases and the V segment lost 1 base, leaving 1 base of the junction unmatched. The CDR3 extends over 15 amino acids.

This clone came up once. V gene TRBV5-4 combines with J gene TRBJ2-5; D gene uncertain. The V gene lost 4 bases and the J gene lost 5 bases, with 15 bases spanning the gap. Germline V gene sequence: CDR1 SGHNT, CDR2 YYREEE (reference sequence). The CDR3 totals 14 residues. CDR3 residues: CASSPRSDRETQYF. The CDR3 coding sequence is TGTGCCAGCAGCCCAAGGAGCGACCGCGAGACCCAGTACTTC.

The chain couples TRBV7-9 to TRBJ2-5; D might be TRBD1 (6 bases). CDR1 and CDR2 from the germline V gene are SEHNR and FQNEAQ (reference sequence). This CDR3 has 16 amino acids. Trimming stripped 0 bases from V and 4 bases from J, with 15 bases between. CDR3 loop: CASSLAKVQGPETQYF. CDR3 bases: TGTGCCAGCAGCTTAGCGAAGGTCCAGGGGCCAGAGACCCAGTACTTC.

The V gene is TRBV7-8, the J gene TRBJ2-2; no clear D gene. Per germline, CDR1 SGHVS and CDR2 FQNEAQ. The CDR3 totals 16 residues. Trimming stripped 5 bases from V and 0 bases from J, with 13 bases between. The CDR3 sequence is CASSLRRRPNTGELFF. The CDR3 region has the DNA TGTGCCAGCAGCCTCCGCCGCAGGCCGAACACCGGGGAGCTGTTTTTT.

The chain combines TRBV11-2 with TRBJ2-7; 8 nucleotides align to TRBD1. The CDR3 length is 13 residues. V shed 5 bases and J 3 bases; nucleotides not matched to a gene: 3. Germline V gives CDR1 SGHAT, CDR2 FQNNGV. The CDR3 spells CASSIGQGYEQYF. For the CDR3, the DNA is TGTGCCAGCAGCATTGGACAGGGCTACGAGCAGTACTTC.

The gene calls are TRBV19 and TRBJ2-5, with 12 bases identical to TRBD1. With 5 bases clipped from V and 6 bases from J, the junction kept 7 bases outside the gene matches. Germline CDR1 reads LNHDA; CDR2 reads SQIVND (reference sequence). This CDR3 has 15 residues. CDR3 amino acids: CASSAGTGGFQTQYF. The CDR3 nucleotides are TGTGCCAGTAGTGCGGGGACAGGGGGCTTTCAGACCCAGTACTTC.